This T cell receptor (beta chain) was retrieved from a study of T cell responses to AZD1222 COVID-19 vaccine. Study results and limitations: Females outnumbered males among donors, who were mostly white British; clonal diversity was possibly underestimated.

TCRdb keeps only in-frame clones here, not all; method: immunoSEQ multiplex PCR. The table has 80,000 to 100,000 clones, about 89% seen once; the top ten hold just under 7.5%. Germline V CDR1 and CDR2: ENHRY, SYGVKD. The CDR3 spans 14 residues. V lost 4 bases and J lost 6, with 16 bases in between. On this clone: Its specificity is unknown.

This TCR was recovered from an adult in good health. This sequence joins TRBV10-3 and TRBJ2-7; tentative D call: TRBD1 (6 bases). Source: peripheral blood, taken on day 0 of AZD1222 vaccination. The CDR3 DNA reads TGTGCCATCAGTGGGGGAACAGGGCCGTTCGAGCAGTACTTC. It encodes CAISGGTGPFEQYF.